This entry lists 21 T cell receptor beta chains sequenced from one sample in a study of Ad26.COV2.S vaccination and SARS-CoV-2 variants. Using immunoSEQ multiplex PCR, the repertoire was profiled, and TCRdb retains in-frame clones only, with some absent. The table includes some 290,000 clones, 70% to 90% detected once. Treatment described: about 20 received Ad26.COV2.S at low or high dose, single or two shots; 5 received placebo; per-sample allocation not given. Repertoires come from day 63 after the first vaccine or placebo injection. The sequences come from peripheral blood, collected in a trial of Ad26.COV2.S vaccine versus placebo. Receptors were obtained from a person aged 18 to 59 who received the Ad26.COV2.S COVID-19 vaccine or a placebo.

The CDR3 DNA reads as TGCGCCAGCAGCAACCTGCCGGGGGGGACTGAAGCTTTCTTT. It yields the protein CASSNLPGGTEAFF. The chain recombines TRBV5-1 with TRBJ1-1, with D perhaps matching TRBD1 (5 bases). Germline lookup yields CDR1 SGHRS and CDR2 YFSETQ. The CDR3 is 14 amino acids. The ends were cut back, 4 bases at V and 5 bases at J, with 15 bases in the middle. Full variable domain (rest looked up from reference TRBV5-1 and TRBJ1-1): KAGVTQTPRYLIKTRGQQVTLSCSPISGHRSVSWYQQTPGQGLQFLFEYFSETQRNKGNFPGRFSGRQFSNSRSEMNVSTLELGDSALYLCASSNLPGGTEAFFGQGTRLTVV.

The genes are TRBV3-1 (or the pseudogene TRBV3-2) and TRBJ2-5; tentatively, D is TRBD1 or TRBD2 (5 bases each). Germline-derived CDR1 and CDR2 are LGHDT and YNNKEL (reference sequence). The CDR3 sequence is 15 residues long. V was pared by 4 bases and J by 4 bases, with 16 bases between. Here the CDR3 reads CASSLLGTWGETQYF. The CDR3 nucleotides are TGTGCCAGCAGCCTCCTAGGGACCTGGGGAGAGACCCAGTACTTC.

V gene TRBV12-3 or TRBV12-4 combines with J gene TRBJ1-4; D unclear. This CDR3 has 12 residues. Trimming stripped 2 bases from V and 7 bases from J, with 5 bases between. The CDR3 loop is CASSLRPEKLFF. As DNA, the CDR3 is TGTGCCAGCAGTTTAAGGCCTGAAAAACTGTTTTTT.

This clone was picked up one time. The chain carries TRBV3-1 (or the pseudogene TRBV3-2) and TRBJ1-1, with no clear D. Trimming removed 1 base from V and 4 bases from J, with 7 bases in between. The germline CDR1 and CDR2 sequences are LGHDT and YNNKEL (reference sequence). The CDR3 has 13 amino acids. DNA for the CDR3: TGTGCCAGCAGCCAAGTTAAGTTCACTGAAGCTTTCTTT. It is translated as CASSQVKFTEAFF.

V is TRBV24-1 and J is TRBJ1-5; 7 positions match TRBD1. The V and J ends lost 4 bases and 2 bases, in that order; junction bases with no gene match: 1. The V gene's germline CDR1 is KGHDR and CDR2 SFDVKD. There are 14 residues in the CDR3. The CDR3 DNA follows: TGTGCCACCAGTGACGACAGGGGCAATCAGCCCCAGCATTTT. It specifies CATSDDRGNQPQHF.

CDR3 sequence: CASLEGQGVSYGYTF. The CDR3 DNA sequence: TGTGCCTCCCTTGAAGGGCAGGGGGTCAGCTATGGCTACACCTTC. V and J are TRBV10-3 and TRBJ1-2; 7 positions match TRBD1. Germline values: CDR1 ENHRY, CDR2 SYGVKD. The J segment lost 4 bases and the V segment lost 11 bases, leaving 16 bases of the junction unmatched. The CDR3 is 15 amino acids.

The gene calls are TRBV7-6 and TRBJ2-5; weak D call: TRBD2 (5 bases). The CDR3 is made up of 15 amino acids. V lost 5 bases and J 0 bases, leaving 13 bases between the germline ends. The germline gives CDR1 SGHVS, CDR2 FNYEAQ. The CDR3 sequence is CASSLFLADQETQYF. The CDR3 DNA reads TGTGCCAGCAGCCTCTTCCTAGCAGACCAAGAGACCCAGTACTTC.

This clone was observed a handful of times. The genes are TRBV11-2 and TRBJ2-5; D may be TRBD1 or TRBD2 (5 bases each). The CDR3 is made up of 14 amino acids. Germline lookup yields CDR1 SGHAT and CDR2 FQNNGV. The ends were cut back, 1 base at V and 5 bases at J, with 11 bases in the middle. The CDR3 loop reads CASSLGGWGETQYF. The DNA for the CDR3 is TGTGCCAGCAGCTTAGGGGGATGGGGGGAGACCCAGTACTTC.

This sequence joins TRBV7-9 and TRBJ1-2; D is perhaps TRBD1 (6 bases). Per the germline V gene, CDR1 is SEHNR and CDR2 is FQNEAQ (reference sequence). The CDR3 consists of 14 residues. Trimming took off 1 base at V and 7 bases at J, with 13 bases between the two ends. CDR3 coding DNA: TGTGCCAGCAGCTTAGGGGCAGGGGATGGTGGCTACACCTTC. Encoded protein: CASSLGAGDGGYTF.

The chain combines TRBV27 with TRBJ1-1; a weak D match, TRBD1 (5 bases). V was clipped by 5 bases and J by 0 bases, with 13 bases between them. The CDR3 has 15 residues. Germline V gives CDR1 MNHEY, CDR2 SMNVEV (reference sequence). The CDR3 DNA is TGTGCCAGCAGTGTAATGACAGCTATGAACACTGAAGCTTTCTTT. Translated, it gives CASSVMTAMNTEAFF.

The chain is built from TRBV5-5 and TRBJ1-2; no firm D call. Germline CDR1 SGHKS, CDR2 YYEKEE (reference sequence). The CDR3 is made up of 13 amino acids. The germline V and J ends were trimmed by 1 base and 6 bases, with 10 bases remaining between them. CDR3 bases: TGTGCCAGCAGCTTGCCTCATGGGAATGGCTACACCTTC. As protein: CASSLPHGNGYTF.

This clone came up a few times. This chain links TRBV28 with TRBJ2-7; 9 positions match TRBD1. After removal of 6 bases from V and 2 bases from J, the junction contained 8 bases not matched to a gene. The CDR3 runs 15 residues. The germline gives CDR1 MDHEN, CDR2 SYDVKM. DNA for the CDR3: TGTGCCAGCAGCAAAGGACAGGGGAGGACCTACGAGCAGTACTTC. Encoded protein: CASSKGQGRTYEQYF.

Comment on this clone: The sample holds other DNA sequences that translate to the same CDR3. This chain uses TRBV6-5 with TRBJ1-2; D perhaps matches TRBD1 (5 bases). Looked up from germline, CDR1 is MNHEY and CDR2 is SVGAGI. V gave up 2 bases and J gave up 4 bases, with 8 bases separating them. CDR3 length: 13 amino acids. The CDR3 DNA sequence: TGTGCCAGCAGTTACGGGGGTGTCTATGGCTACACCTTC. The encoded protein is CASSYGGVYGYTF.

The chain joins TRBV27 to TRBJ1-6, with a weak D call TRBD1 (5 bases). The V and J ends lost 5 bases and 11 bases respectively, with 22 bases between them. CDR3 length: 16 amino acids. In germline, CDR1 is MNHEY, CDR2 SMNVEV (reference sequence). DNA for the CDR3: TGTGCCAGCAGTCCCGCCGCCCAACAGGTGGAGCCACCCCTCCACTTT. It specifies CASSPAAQQVEPPLHF.

This rearrangement joins TRBV4-2 to TRBJ2-3; TRBD2 aligns across 7 bases. Per the germline V gene, CDR1 is LGHNA and CDR2 is YNFKEQ. V dropped 0 bases and J dropped 1; count of bases not matched to a gene: 4. The CDR3 extends over 16 amino acids. This CDR3 reads CASSQEQRGRTDTQYF. DNA of the CDR3: TGTGCCAGCAGCCAAGAACAGCGGGGCCGCACAGATACGCAGTATTTT.

The chain recombines TRBV19 with TRBJ1-2; the D gene is possibly TRBD1 (5 bases). V was shortened by 7 bases and J by 4 bases, with 19 bases between the two germline ends. The CDR3 consists of 15 residues. The germline V gene has CDR1 LNHDA and CDR2 SQIVND (reference sequence). This CDR3 is CASNEGSRWGYGYTF. In DNA form, the CDR3 reads TGTGCCAGTAACGAGGGGTCCCGATGGGGCTATGGCTACACCTTC.

This chain links TRBV6-5 with TRBJ1-3; D remains ambiguous. The CDR3 is made up of 14 amino acids. V was pared by 0 bases and J by 2 bases, with 5 bases between. Germline assignment: CDR1 MNHEY and CDR2 SVGAGI. As DNA, the CDR3 is TGTGCCAGCAGTTACTCGGCAGCTGGAAACACCATATATTTT. Its protein product is CASSYSAAGNTIYF.

V usage is TRBV28 and J usage is TRBJ2-2; no definite D call. The germline gives CDR1 MDHEN, CDR2 SYDVKM. The CDR3 sequence is 12 residues long. Trimming left V 2 bases short and J 5 bases short, with 3 bases between. The DNA of the CDR3 is TGTGCCAGCAGTTTAAAAACCGGGGAGCTGTTTTTT. As protein: CASSLKTGELFF.

Worth noting for this clone: At one end, the junction sequence differs from germline, possibly due to a read error. The chain joins TRBV5-1 to TRBJ1-1; D gene ambiguous. CDR3 size: 12 residues. Germline V gene data show CDR1 as SGHRS and CDR2 as YFSETQ. The CDR3 DNA is TGCGCCAGCAGTTTGGGTGGTCGGGGAGCTTTCTTT. This translates into CASSLGGRGAFF.

V is TRBV6-6 and J is TRBJ1-4, with D possibly TRBD1 on 6 matching bases. The V gene lost 7 bases and the J gene lost 6 bases, with 15 bases spanning the gap. The CDR3 is 14 residues long. From germline, CDR1 is MNHNY and CDR2 SVGAGI (reference sequence). CDR3 coding DNA: TGTGCCAGCAAGAGTTGGGGGGCGGATGAAAAACTGTTTTTT. Its protein product is CASKSWGADEKLFF.

The gene calls are TRBV9 and TRBJ2-2, with 7 bases identical to TRBD2. CDR3 length: 15 amino acids. The ends lost 1 base at V and 4 bases at J; junction bases unmatched: 4. Germline V lookup: CDR1 SGDLS, CDR2 YYNGEE. The CDR3 bases are TGTGCCAGCAGCGTAAGCGGGGAGAGCACCGGGGAGCTGTTTTTT. Translating it yields CASSVSGESTGELFF.